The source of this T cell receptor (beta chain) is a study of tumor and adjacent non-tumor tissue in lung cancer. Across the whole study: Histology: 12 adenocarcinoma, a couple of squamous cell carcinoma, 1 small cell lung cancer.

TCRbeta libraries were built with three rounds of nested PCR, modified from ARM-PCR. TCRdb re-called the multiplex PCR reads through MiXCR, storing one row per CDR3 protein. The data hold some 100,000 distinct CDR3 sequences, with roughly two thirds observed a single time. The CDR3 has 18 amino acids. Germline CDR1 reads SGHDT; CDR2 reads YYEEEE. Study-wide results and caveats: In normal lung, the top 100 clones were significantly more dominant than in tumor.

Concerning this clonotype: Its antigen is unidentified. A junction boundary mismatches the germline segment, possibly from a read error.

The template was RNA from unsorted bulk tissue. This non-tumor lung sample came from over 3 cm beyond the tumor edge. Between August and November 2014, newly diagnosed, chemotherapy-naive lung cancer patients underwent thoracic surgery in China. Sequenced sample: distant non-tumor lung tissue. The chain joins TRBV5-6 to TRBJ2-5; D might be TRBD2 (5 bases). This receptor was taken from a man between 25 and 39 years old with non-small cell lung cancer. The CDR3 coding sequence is TGTACCAGCAGCTTGGTCCAGGCGGGTTTTCGAGCCTCGGAGACCCAGTACTTC. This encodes CTSSLVQAGFRASETQYF.